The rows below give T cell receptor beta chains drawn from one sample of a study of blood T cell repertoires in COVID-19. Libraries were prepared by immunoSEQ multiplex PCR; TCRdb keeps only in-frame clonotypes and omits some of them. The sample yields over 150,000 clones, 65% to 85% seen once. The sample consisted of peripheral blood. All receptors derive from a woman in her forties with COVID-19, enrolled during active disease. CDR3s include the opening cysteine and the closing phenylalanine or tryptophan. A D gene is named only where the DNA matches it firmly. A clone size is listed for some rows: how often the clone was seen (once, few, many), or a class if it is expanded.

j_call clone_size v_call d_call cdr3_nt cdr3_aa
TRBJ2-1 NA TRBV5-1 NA TGCGCCAGCAGCACAGGGCACAATGAGCAGTTCTTC CASSTGHNEQFF
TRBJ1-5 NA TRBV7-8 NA TGTGCCAGCAGCTTTTACAGGGCGGGGGATCAGCCCCAGCATTTT CASSFYRAGDQPQHF
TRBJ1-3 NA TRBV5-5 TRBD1 TGTGCCAGCGGGGGACAGGGTGGAAACACCATATATTTT CASGGQGGNTIYF
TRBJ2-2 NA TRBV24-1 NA TGTGCCACCAGTGAACGGGAGTCACTTAACACCGGGGAGCTGTTTTTT CATSERESLNTGELFF
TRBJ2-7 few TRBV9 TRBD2 TGTGCCAGCTCTCCTGGACTAGCGGGGTCCTACGAGCAGTACTTC CASSPGLAGSYEQYF
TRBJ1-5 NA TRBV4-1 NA TGCGCCAGCAGCCACCCAAGCCTGGGCAATCAGCCCCAGCATTTT CASSHPSLGNQPQHF
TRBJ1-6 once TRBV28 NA TGTGCCAGCAGTTTGGCAGTAAATTCACCCCTCCACTTT CASSLAVNSPLHF
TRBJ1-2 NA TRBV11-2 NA TGTGCCAGCAGCCACGGGACATTCTATGGCTACACCTTC CASSHGTFYGYTF
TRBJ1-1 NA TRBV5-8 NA TGTGCCAGCAGTCAGGGATGGGGCCGCACTGAAGCTTTCTTT CASSQGWGRTEAFF
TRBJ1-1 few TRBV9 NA TGTGCCAGCAGCCCAGGACTGTTCATGAACACTGAAGCTTTCTTT CASSPGLFMNTEAFF
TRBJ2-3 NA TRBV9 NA TGTGCCAGCAGCCTCCGTGATACGCAGTATTTT CASSLRDTQYF
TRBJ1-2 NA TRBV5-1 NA TGCGCCAGCAGCTCCGGACAGATAGCGAACTATGGCTACACCTTC CASSSGQIANYGYTF
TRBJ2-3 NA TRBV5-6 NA TGTGCCAGCAGCAGGGTACGGGGGTCCTCGAGGACAGATACGCAGTATTTT CASSRVRGSSRTDTQYF
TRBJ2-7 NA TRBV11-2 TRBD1 TGTGCCAGCAGCTTGGGGGACAGGGGGTATGAGCAGTACTTC CASSLGDRGYEQYF
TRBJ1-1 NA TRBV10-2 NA TGCGCCAGCAGTGTAACGGGGAACACTGAAGCTTTCTTT CASSVTGNTEAFF
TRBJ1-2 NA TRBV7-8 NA TGTGCCAGCAGCTTAAAGAGCTATGGCTACACCTTC CASSLKSYGYTF
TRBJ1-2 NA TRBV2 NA TGTGCCAGGACCGGGACTCCCGTTAGCGGCTACACCTTC CARTGTPVSGYTF
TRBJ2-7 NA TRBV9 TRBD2 TGTGCCAGCAGCCTTAGCCTAGCGGGGGGCCAATACGAGCAGTACTTC CASSLSLAGGQYEQYF
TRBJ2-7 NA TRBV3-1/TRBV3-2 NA TGTGCCAGCAGCCAAGCGCAGGATCGAGCCTACGAGCAGTACTTC CASSQAQDRAYEQYF
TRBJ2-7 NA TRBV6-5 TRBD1 TGTGCCAGCAGTTACGCCTATGACAGGGTAGACGAGCAGTACTTC CASSYAYDRVDEQYF
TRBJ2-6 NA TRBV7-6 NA TGTGCCAGCAGCATCAGGGCTGGGGCCAACGTCCTGACTTTC CASSIRAGANVLTF
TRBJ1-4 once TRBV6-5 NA TGTGCCAGCAGCCCGGGACGACAGGTCAGCGAAAAACTGTTTTTT CASSPGRQVSEKLFF
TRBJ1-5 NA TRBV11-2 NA TGTGCCAGCAGCTCCCCAGGGTCCGGTCAGCCCCAGCATTTT CASSSPGSGQPQHF
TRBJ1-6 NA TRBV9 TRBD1 TGTGCCAGCAGCCCAATGGGACAGCCAAATTCACCCCTCCACTTT CASSPMGQPNSPLHF
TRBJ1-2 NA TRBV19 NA TGTGCCAGTAGTATGATCAGTGCTGATGGCTACACCTTC CASSMISADGYTF
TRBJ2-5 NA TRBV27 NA TGTGCCAGCAGTTTATGGGCCCAAGAGACCCAGTACTTC CASSLWAQETQYF
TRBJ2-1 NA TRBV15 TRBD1 TGTGCCACCGGGACAGCATTCTTTAACAATGAGCAGTTCTTC CATGTAFFNNEQFF
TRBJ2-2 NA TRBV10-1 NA TGCGCCAGCAGTGAAGCTACCGGGGAGCTGTTTTTT CASSEATGELFF
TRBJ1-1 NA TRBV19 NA TGTGCCAGTAGTATGCCCGGGGGTCGCACTGAAGCTTTCTTT CASSMPGGRTEAFF
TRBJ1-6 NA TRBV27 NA TGTGCCAGCAGTAGGGGGGGGGTAGAACCCCTCCACTTT CASSRGGVEPLHF
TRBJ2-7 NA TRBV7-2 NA TGTGCCAGCAGCCGTCGGGGCGGGGTCTCCTACGAGCAGTACTTC CASSRRGGVSYEQYF
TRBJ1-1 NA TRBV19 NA TGTGCCAGTAACGGATTGAGGGGGACTGAAGCTTTCTTT CASNGLRGTEAFF